This T cell receptor beta chain was profiled in a study of T cells in Graves' hyperthyroidism and ophthalmopathy. Patients having uncontrolled infection, another autoimmune disease, pregnancy or lactation were not included. Every diagnosis used clinical symptoms, serum thyroxine and TRAb, thyroid ultrasound and orbital computed tomography. This sample holds PBMCs from roughly 10 ml fresh peripheral blood. Trimming at V came to 2 bases and at J to 0 bases, leaving 7 bases not matched to a gene. In germline, CDR1 is SGHDN, CDR2 FVKESK. This CDR3 has 16 amino acids. Amplified regions were TCR beta CDR3 sequences from RNA transcripts. The HTBI primer set served for first-round RT-PCR of the TCR CDR3. TCRdb fed the multiplex PCR reads into MiXCR, producing one record per CDR3 protein. The sample consists of around 520,000 distinct CDR3 sequences, around 24% of them appearing once.

J is TRBJ2-7 and V is TRBV14, with TRBD2 matching 7 bases. This clonotype was obtained from a woman aged 25 to 39 with Graves' ophthalmopathy. Sequenced material: blood. CDR3 protein: CASSQRTSAASYEQYF. CDR3 nucleotides: TGTGCCAGCAGCCAACGTACTAGCGCGGCCTCCTACGAGCAGTACTTC.